This TCR beta chain comes out of a study of cytomegalovirus exposure and HLA in healthy donors. PCR employed 60 Vbeta and 13 Jbeta primers. Assay used: immunoSEQ multiplex PCR; TCRdb lists only in-frame clones, some missing. The table records 50,000 to 65,000 clones, 70% to 75% of them present only once. The germline gives CDR1 SQVTM, CDR2 ANQGSEA. The CDR3 has 14 residues. Trimming pared 6 bases from V and 0 bases from J, leaving 11 bases between. This clone has a single count. The sequenced sample was PBMCs. The clonotype originates from a young woman in good health and CMV-seronegative. The J gene is TRBJ2-2, the V gene TRBV29-1; D uncertain. The CDR3 loop reads CSVPARANTGELFF. CDR3 DNA: TGCAGCGTGCCCGCACGGGCGAACACCGGGGAGCTGTTTTTT.